A selection of T cell receptor beta chains follows, all from one sample in a study of CD8 T cells in Susac syndrome. TCRdb re-called the immunoSEQ multiplex PCR reads through MiXCR, storing one row per CDR3 protein. Of approximately 160,000 distinct CDR3 sequences in the sample, under 95% were seen once. The sequencing sample was made of CD4+ T cells from PBMCs. The receptors come from a human donor in good health. The CDR3 runs from the conserved cysteine through the conserved F or W. D genes are given only for firm matches.

j_call: TRBJ1-2
d_call: NA
v_call: TRBV7-9
cdr3_length: 14
cdr3_aa: CASSSTPTNYGYTF

j_call: TRBJ2-1
d_call: TRBD2
v_call: TRBV6-4
cdr3_length: 15
cdr3_aa: CASSSGLAGVDEQFF

j_call: TRBJ2-2
d_call: NA
v_call: TRBV9
cdr3_length: 16
cdr3_aa: CASSVGSRANTGELFF

j_call: TRBJ2-2
d_call: NA
v_call: TRBV12-3/TRBV12-4
cdr3_length: 13
cdr3_aa: CAAEGGNTGELFF

j_call: TRBJ2-3
d_call: NA
v_call: TRBV10-1
cdr3_length: 16
cdr3_aa: CASSNGGAQGTDTQYF

j_call: TRBJ2-1
d_call: NA
v_call: TRBV28
cdr3_length: 13
cdr3_aa: CASSFGGFNEQFF

j_call: TRBJ2-1
d_call: NA
v_call: TRBV6-5
cdr3_length: 15
cdr3_aa: CASRSGTWRGNEQFF

j_call: TRBJ1-2
d_call: NA
v_call: TRBV27
cdr3_length: 14
cdr3_aa: CASSLRTDNYGYTF

j_call: TRBJ2-1
d_call: NA
v_call: TRBV28
cdr3_length: 15
cdr3_aa: CASSSPGGTYNEQFF

j_call: TRBJ2-5
d_call: NA
v_call: TRBV5-6
cdr3_length: 13
cdr3_aa: CASSLPSSETQYF

j_call: TRBJ2-7
d_call: NA
v_call: TRBV6-5
cdr3_length: 13
cdr3_aa: CASSSHSNYEQYF

j_call: TRBJ2-5
d_call: NA
v_call: TRBV30
cdr3_length: 13
cdr3_aa: CAWGGGLLETQYF

j_call: TRBJ2-3
d_call: TRBD1
v_call: TRBV4-3
cdr3_length: 16
cdr3_aa: CASSQDFRTGGDTQYF

j_call: TRBJ2-2
d_call: TRBD1
v_call: TRBV20-1
cdr3_length: 16
cdr3_aa: CSARGWDRVGTGELFF

j_call: TRBJ2-1
d_call: NA
v_call: TRBV5-1
cdr3_length: 18
cdr3_aa: CASKYRITNQRGSYEQFF

j_call: TRBJ1-2
d_call: NA
v_call: TRBV20-1
cdr3_length: 13
cdr3_aa: CSARYIANYGYTF

j_call: TRBJ1-1
d_call: TRBD1
v_call: TRBV11-2
cdr3_length: 14
cdr3_aa: CASSKGQGGTEAFF

j_call: TRBJ1-6
d_call: TRBD1
v_call: TRBV25-1
cdr3_length: 16
cdr3_aa: CASRLTGGSVYSPLHF

j_call: TRBJ1-1
d_call: NA
v_call: TRBV5-1
cdr3_length: 15
cdr3_aa: CASSSQGALNTEAFF

j_call: TRBJ2-1
d_call: TRBD2
v_call: TRBV20-1
cdr3_length: 15
cdr3_aa: CSASQAGEFYNEQFF

j_call: TRBJ2-3
d_call: NA
v_call: TRBV5-1
cdr3_length: 11
cdr3_aa: CASSLKDTQYF

j_call: TRBJ2-2
d_call: NA
v_call: TRBV19
cdr3_length: 14
cdr3_aa: CASTFPQGTGELFF

j_call: TRBJ2-4
d_call: TRBD2
v_call: TRBV11-2
cdr3_length: 17
cdr3_aa: CASSLHPLAGGLNIQYF

j_call: TRBJ2-7
d_call: TRBD1
v_call: TRBV28
cdr3_length: 12
cdr3_aa: CATTGGKYEQYF

j_call: TRBJ1-2
d_call: NA
v_call: TRBV10-3
cdr3_length: 13
cdr3_aa: CAISPGTQYGYTF

j_call: TRBJ2-7
d_call: TRBD1
v_call: TRBV7-2
cdr3_length: 14
cdr3_aa: CASSILTGDGEQYF

j_call: TRBJ1-4
d_call: TRBD1
v_call: TRBV28
cdr3_length: 15
cdr3_aa: CASSLSGQGEEKLFF

j_call: TRBJ2-3
d_call: TRBD2
v_call: TRBV5-6
cdr3_length: 15
cdr3_aa: CASSFGTRVADTQYF

j_call: TRBJ2-7
d_call: NA
v_call: TRBV7-2
cdr3_length: 13
cdr3_aa: CASSSNNLNEQYF

j_call: TRBJ1-5
d_call: NA
v_call: TRBV5-6
cdr3_length: 15
cdr3_aa: CASSVGDNNYQPQHF

j_call: TRBJ1-2
d_call: TRBD1
v_call: TRBV20-1
cdr3_length: 15
cdr3_aa: CSARSGAGGAGGYTF

j_call: TRBJ2-4
d_call: NA
v_call: TRBV5-4
cdr3_length: 14
cdr3_aa: CASSPGQGANIQYF

j_call: TRBJ1-2
d_call: NA
v_call: TRBV2
cdr3_length: 15
cdr3_aa: CASSEVWTVNYGYTF

j_call: TRBJ2-5
d_call: TRBD1
v_call: TRBV25-1
cdr3_length: 15
cdr3_aa: CASSHGTGVQETQYF

j_call: TRBJ2-3
d_call: TRBD1
v_call: TRBV4-2
cdr3_length: 14
cdr3_aa: CASSVPGQRDTQYF

j_call: TRBJ2-6
d_call: NA
v_call: TRBV5-1
cdr3_length: 17
cdr3_aa: CASSLERPGSGANVLTF

j_call: TRBJ2-5
d_call: NA
v_call: TRBV7-2
cdr3_length: 14
cdr3_aa: CASSLGLHQETQYF

j_call: TRBJ2-2
d_call: TRBD1
v_call: TRBV9
cdr3_length: 13
cdr3_aa: CASSVEDRRELFF

j_call: TRBJ2-3
d_call: NA
v_call: TRBV18
cdr3_length: 14
cdr3_aa: CASSPNTSTDTQYF

j_call: TRBJ1-4
d_call: NA
v_call: TRBV28
cdr3_length: 13
cdr3_aa: CASSFTTNEKLFF

j_call: TRBJ1-2
d_call: NA
v_call: TRBV6-5
cdr3_length: 15
cdr3_aa: CASSYSRGSYYGYTF

j_call: TRBJ2-2
d_call: TRBD2
v_call: TRBV20-1
cdr3_length: 14
cdr3_aa: CSATAGGSTGELFF

j_call: TRBJ2-1
d_call: TRBD1
v_call: TRBV6-5
cdr3_length: 14
cdr3_aa: CASSIDRGYNEQFF

j_call: TRBJ1-2
d_call: NA
v_call: TRBV30
cdr3_length: 12
cdr3_aa: CAWNRVGDGYTF

j_call: TRBJ2-5
d_call: NA
v_call: TRBV6-2/TRBV6-3
cdr3_length: 14
cdr3_aa: CASSSRRLQETQYF

j_call: TRBJ1-3
d_call: NA
v_call: TRBV7-2
cdr3_length: 14
cdr3_aa: CASSSGFTGNTIYF

j_call: TRBJ2-2
d_call: NA
v_call: TRBV5-1
cdr3_length: 16
cdr3_aa: CASSLAAGTNTGELFF

j_call: TRBJ1-1
d_call: NA
v_call: TRBV5-1
cdr3_length: 15
cdr3_aa: CASSLGQGFYTEAFF

j_call: TRBJ2-2
d_call: NA
v_call: TRBV9
cdr3_length: 14
cdr3_aa: CASSVTDRTGELFF

j_call: TRBJ2-2
d_call: NA
v_call: TRBV29-1
cdr3_length: 14
cdr3_aa: CSVVPQSNTGELFF

j_call: TRBJ2-1
d_call: NA
v_call: TRBV7-2
cdr3_length: 17
cdr3_aa: CASSFRALRDSYNEQFF

j_call: TRBJ2-7
d_call: NA
v_call: TRBV10-3
cdr3_length: 16
cdr3_aa: CAISESPGALSYEQYF

j_call: TRBJ2-7
d_call: NA
v_call: TRBV7-8
cdr3_length: 13
cdr3_aa: CASSPRTGDEQYF

j_call: TRBJ2-1
d_call: NA
v_call: TRBV5-6
cdr3_length: 15
cdr3_aa: CASSSQRGYYDEQFF

j_call: TRBJ1-2
d_call: NA
v_call: TRBV2
cdr3_length: 16
cdr3_aa: CASSENFGGLQNGYTF

j_call: TRBJ2-3
d_call: NA
v_call: TRBV5-1
cdr3_length: 13
cdr3_aa: CASSLSGTDTQYF

j_call: TRBJ2-2
d_call: TRBD1
v_call: TRBV2
cdr3_length: 15
cdr3_aa: CASSYDRGITGELFF

j_call: TRBJ2-2
d_call: NA
v_call: TRBV7-2
cdr3_length: 16
cdr3_aa: CASSLPGPLYAGELFF

j_call: TRBJ1-5
d_call: TRBD1
v_call: TRBV18
cdr3_length: 15
cdr3_aa: CASSLRTGGNQPQHF